Following are 12 T cell receptor beta chains from one sample sequenced in a study of T cell repertoires in cytomegalovirus infection. TCRdb itself ran the reads through MiXCR, one entry per CDR3 protein. The sample holds a few hundred thousand distinct CDR3 sequences, roughly 15% seen once. The sequenced material came from PBMCs. These receptors all stem from a human donor in good health (CMV status not recorded). Some clones in this sample may be carry-over from other donors' samples.

This clonotype has a count of ten or more. The V call is TRBV25-1, the J call TRBJ1-1; D is unclear. The CDR3 covers 11 residues. The germline CDR1 and CDR2 sequences are MGHDK and SYGVNS. V was cut by 7 bases and J by 7 bases, with 10 bases left in between. The CDR3 here is CASTAQDEAFF. DNA of the CDR3: TGTGCCAGCACCGCGCAAGATGAAGCTTTCTTT.

This clonotype turned up a few times. The chain employs TRBV7-8 and TRBJ1-1; 9 bases fit TRBD1. Trimming took 3 bases from V and 4 from J; bases not matched to a gene: 3. CDR3 size: 14 residues. CDR1 and CDR2 (germline): SGHVS, FQNEAQ. The CDR3 nucleotides are TGTGCCAGCAGCTTGACAGGGGGAGGCACTGAAGCTTTCTTT. Encoded protein: CASSLTGGGTEAFF.

This clonotype was recorded a few times. V usage is TRBV11-2 and J usage is TRBJ1-2, with D hard to call. Trimming cost V 5 bases and J 2 bases, with 12 bases left between them. Looked up from germline, CDR1 is SGHAT and CDR2 is FQNNGV. The CDR3 loop spans 14 amino acids. CDR3 amino acids: CASSAMPGNYGYTF. The CDR3 bases are TGTGCCAGCAGCGCAATGCCTGGAAACTATGGCTACACCTTC.

The chain uses TRBV13 and TRBJ2-7; 7 nucleotides match TRBD1. Germline values: CDR1 PRHDT, CDR2 FYEKMQ (reference sequence). The junction had 12 bases not matched to a gene; V was cut back by 0 bases and J by 4 bases. This CDR3 spans 17 amino acids. The CDR3 region is CASSLGLMGTEKYEQYF. In DNA form, the CDR3 reads TGTGCCAGCAGCTTAGGCCTGATGGGGACAGAGAAATACGAGCAGTACTTC.

V and J are TRBV25-1 and TRBJ2-3, with D perhaps given as TRBD1 or TRBD2 (5 bases each). Trimming left V 5 bases short and J 2 bases short, with 14 bases between. The CDR3 has 15 amino acids. Germline V lookup: CDR1 MGHDK, CDR2 SYGVNS. CDR3 amino acids: CASSRSGDDTDTQYF. The CDR3 bases are TGTGCCAGCAGTCGATCTGGGGACGACACAGATACGCAGTATTTT.

The sample holds a few counts of this clonotype. The chain joins TRBV20-1 to TRBJ1-1; tentatively, D is TRBD1 (5 bases). Germline values: CDR1 DFQATT, CDR2 SNEGSKA (reference sequence). The CDR3 is made up of 14 amino acids. V lost 3 bases to trimming and J lost 3 bases, with 14 bases between them. In DNA form, the CDR3 reads TGCAGTGCTAGCCCCGGGGGATGGGACACTGAAGCTTTCTTT. Translating it yields CSASPGGWDTEAFF.

This clonotype has a handful of counts. This CDR3 is CASNYRQTVSGANVLTF. CDR3 DNA: TGTGCCAGTAATTACCGCCAAACGGTCTCTGGGGCCAACGTCCTGACTTTC. The rearrangement links TRBV6-4 to TRBJ2-6; unclear D gene. V dropped 9 bases and J dropped 0 bases, with 18 bases sitting between them. This CDR3 region has 17 residues. Germline V gene sequence: CDR1 MRHNA, CDR2 SNTAGT.

This clonotype was seen a handful of times. The DNA of the CDR3 is TGTGCCAGCAGGGGGAGGGAACTGAACACTGAAGCTTTCTTT. This gives the protein CASRGRELNTEAFF. The V call is TRBV12-3 or TRBV12-4, the J call TRBJ1-1; D remains ambiguous. The CDR3 is 14 amino acids. V shed 6 bases and J shed 0 bases, with 11 bases lying between them.

This clonotype has a count of ten or more. The genes are TRBV20-1 and TRBJ2-3, with D hard to call. Trimming removed 3 bases from V and 7 bases from J, with 8 bases in between. The germline V gene encodes CDR1 DFQATT and CDR2 SNEGSKA (reference sequence). The CDR3 has 11 residues. CDR3 protein: CSASFLNTQYF. The CDR3, as DNA: TGCAGTGCTAGTTTCTTGAATACGCAGTATTTT.

The chain couples TRBV6-5 to TRBJ2-6; TRBD1 aligns across 8 bases. V lost 6 bases, J lost 4 bases, and 5 bases stayed unmatched. The germline CDR1 and CDR2 sequences are MNHEY and SVGAGI. The CDR3 has 15 residues. CDR3 amino acids: CASRQGGSGANVLTF. CDR3 in DNA: TGTGCCAGCAGACAGGGGGGATCAGGGGCCAACGTCCTGACTTTC.

In this sample, this clonotype turned up a few times. This sequence joins TRBV6-5 and TRBJ1-2, with D tentatively TRBD1 (6 bases). Germline V gene sequence: CDR1 MNHEY, CDR2 SVGAGI. This CDR3 region has 15 residues. The V end lost 5 bases, the J end lost 4 bases, and 17 bases lay between the germline ends. The CDR3 DNA reads TGTGCCAGCAGTGTACAGGGAATGGCTTCCTATGGCTACACCTTC. Translation: CASSVQGMASYGYTF.

This clonotype was seen many times. The chain carries TRBV6-5 and TRBJ2-1; the match to TRBD2 covers 7 bases. Germline CDR1 reads MNHEY; CDR2 reads SVGAGI. The CDR3 extends over 15 amino acids. V was clipped by 2 bases and J by 5 bases; unmatched bases: 6. The CDR3 spells CASSYGGRGNNEQFF. DNA for the CDR3: TGTGCCAGCAGTTACGGAGGGAGGGGTAACAATGAGCAGTTCTTC.